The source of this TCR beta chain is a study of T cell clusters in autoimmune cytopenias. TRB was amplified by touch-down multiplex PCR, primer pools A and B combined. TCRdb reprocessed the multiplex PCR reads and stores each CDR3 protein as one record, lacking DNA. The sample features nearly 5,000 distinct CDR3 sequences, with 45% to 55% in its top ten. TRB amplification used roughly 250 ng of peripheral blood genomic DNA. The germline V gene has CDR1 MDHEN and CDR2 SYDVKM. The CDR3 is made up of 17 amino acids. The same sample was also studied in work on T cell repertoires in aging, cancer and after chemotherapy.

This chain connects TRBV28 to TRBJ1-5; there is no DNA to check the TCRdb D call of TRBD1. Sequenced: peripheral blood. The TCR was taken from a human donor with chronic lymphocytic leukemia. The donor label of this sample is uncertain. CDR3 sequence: CASSLPWDRGFNQPQHF.